The source of this T cell receptor beta chain is a study of blood T cell repertoires in COVID-19 (dated by TCRdb to 2018 to 2021). Describing the broader study: Samples from collaborators originated in the United States, Italy and Spain and spanned both the acute and convalescent phases of COVID-19. The dataset comprised deeply sampled blood TCRbeta repertoires from subjects exposed to, actively infected with, or recovered from COVID-19. Where available, HLA class I and class II types were obtained from metadata supplied by the sample provider rather than from assay-based typing. The material from the prospective study consisted of cDNA or gDNA derived from T cells, B-cell-depleted T cells, or PBMCs. Samples were obtained from the ongoing ImmuneRACE study (first 160 participants) and from 1,254 subjects provided by 6 global collaborators. The repertoires were made available in a free public database intended to serve as a resource for research on the immune response to SARS-CoV-2. A de-identified subject ID, COVID-19 status, age in years and sex were almost always included in the sample metadata. The paper as a whole reports these results and caveats: The amount of clinical and demographic metadata varied by source and participant and was provided uncurated.

The collaborating institutions used their own protocols to collect whole blood in K2EDTA tubes. Collaborator samples were shipped for TCRbeta analysis as frozen whole blood, isolated PBMCs, or DNA extracted from either sample type. Points on this clone: The specificity of this receptor is unknown. One base away there is no much larger clone; base qualities are not given.

The CDR3 starts with the cysteine, ends with the phenylalanine, and has 16 residues. The sequence is cut down to CDR3 DNA, 48 bases in frame from base 1. Trimming removed 6 bases from V and 3 bases from J, leaving 20 bases between the germline ends. The germline V gene sets CDR1 to SGHAT and CDR2 to FQNNGV. The immunoSEQ Assay, a bias-controlled multiplex PCR, was used to amplify TCRbeta CDR3 regions from genomic DNA. Per the original workflow: Nucleated cell counts per sample were estimated from amplification of reference gene primers within the assay. To quantify the absolute abundance of each unique TCRbeta CDR3 rearrangement, sequence reads were collapsed and filtered. For each sample, productive Simpson clonality was calculated by taking the square root of Simpson's diversity index across productive rearrangements. TCRdb provides this immuneACCESS table in a form limited to in-frame rearrangements. Some clones are lacking; in checked studies, under half of them reflect an unresolved V gene, and why the rest are absent is not known. The V and J calls and clone size are taken from that table; D and trimming were inferred from the DNA. Here the sample has approximately 140,000 clones; 80% to 90% occur a single time. Together, the top ten hold about 4.1% of the sample.

The sequence links TRBV11-2 to TRBJ1-1; a tentative D match to TRBD1 spans 5 bases. What was sequenced was peripheral blood. The TCR sequence derives from a woman aged 40 to 50 with acute or convalescent COVID-19. DNA sequence: TGTGCCAGCAGGCCGACTGTCCAGGGATGGGACACTGAAGCTTTCTTT. Translated, it reads CASRPTVQGWDTEAFF.